The T cell receptor beta chain described here comes from a study of blood T cell repertoires in COVID-19. The assay was immunoSEQ multiplex PCR, and TCRdb's table has in-frame clones only and misses some. The data hold about 250,000 clones, with around 83% observed a single time. This clone was counted a single time. The specimen was peripheral blood. The source is a man aged 80 or over with acute or convalescent COVID-19.

CDR3 protein: CASSSRQGNQPQHF. CDR3 sequence (DNA): TGTGCCAGCAGCTCCCGACAGGGAAATCAGCCCCAGCATTTT. The V call is TRBV13, the J call TRBJ1-5, with TRBD1 matching 7 bases. V shed 4 bases and J 4 bases; nucleotides not matched to a gene: 4. Looked up from germline, CDR1 is PRHDT and CDR2 is FYEKMQ (reference sequence). CDR3 length: 14 amino acids.